This is a list of T cell receptor beta chains from one sample in a study of blood T cell repertoires in COVID-19. Produced via immunoSEQ multiplex PCR; TCRdb's table is partial and in-frame only. The sample contains roughly 330,000 clones, 88% of which appear only once. The sequenced sample consisted of PBMCs or T cells enriched from blood (not recorded which). The receptors originated from a young man who had recovered from COVID-19. Both conserved end residues are part of each CDR3. The D gene is left open where the match is weak. The size entry is marked missing in some rows and otherwise reads once, few, many or a size class.

>TRBD2|TRBV5-1|-|TRBJ2-7
CASSPSSGTYEQYF
TGCGCCAGCAGCCCCTCTAGCGGTACCTACGAGCAGTACTTC
>TRBD2|TRBV2|-|TRBJ2-1
CASTSPAGGYNEQFF
TGTGCCAGCACCAGCCCAGCGGGGGGGTACAATGAGCAGTTCTTC
>TRBD1|TRBV13|-|TRBJ1-5
CASSYRGSNQPQHF
TGTGCCAGCAGCTACAGGGGCAGCAATCAGCCCCAGCATTTT
>-|TRBV28|-|TRBJ1-4
CASSLSEGVAGKLFF
TGTGCCAGCAGTTTATCAGAGGGGGTCGCAGGAAAACTGTTTTTT
>-|TRBV28|-|TRBJ1-4
CASSLAGPKSEKLFF
TGTGCCAGCAGTTTGGCGGGGCCGAAGAGTGAAAAACTGTTTTTT
>TRBD1|TRBV18|once|TRBJ1-4
CATKGQRNEKLFF
TGTGCTACCAAGGGACAGAGAAATGAAAAACTGTTTTTT
>TRBD1|TRBV28|-|TRBJ2-7
CASSLIGTGLDEQYF
TGTGCCAGCAGTTTAATTGGGACAGGGCTAGACGAGCAGTACTTC
>-|TRBV9|-|TRBJ2-5
CASSVGREEGTQYF
TGTGCCAGCAGCGTAGGCAGGGAGGAAGGGACCCAGTACTTC
>TRBD1|TRBV13|-|TRBJ2-7
CASSPGTGHYEQYF
TGTGCCAGCAGCCCCGGGACAGGGCATTACGAGCAGTACTTC
>TRBD2|TRBV5-1|-|TRBJ2-1
CASSLGVIAGGSYNEQFF
TGCGCCAGCAGCTTGGGAGTTATAGCGGGGGGTTCCTACAATGAGCAGTTCTTC
>-|TRBV1|-|TRBJ1-2
CTSSHLQGADGYTF
TGCACCAGCAGCCACCTACAGGGGGCGGACGGCTACACCTTC
>TRBD2|TRBV24-1|once|TRBJ2-5
CATSDPGGPGETQYF
TGTGCCACCAGTGACCCGGGGGGGCCTGGGGAGACCCAGTACTTC
>-|TRBV21-1|-|TRBJ2-5
CASSPEAVQETQYF
TGTGCCAGCAGCCCCGAGGCGGTTCAAGAGACCCAGTACTTC
>TRBD2|TRBV27|few|TRBJ2-1
CASSRWVAGGHRNEQFF
TGTGCCAGCAGTCGGTGGGTAGCGGGGGGGCATCGCAATGAGCAGTTCTTC
>-|TRBV5-1|-|TRBJ1-4
CASRLYIANEKLFF
TGCGCCAGCAGACTATATATCGCTAATGAAAAACTGTTTTTT
>-|TRBV6-1|-|TRBJ1-1
CASSEWGPQGTDTEAFF
TGTGCCAGCAGTGAGTGGGGACCACAGGGCACGGACACTGAAGCTTTCTTT
>TRBD1|TRBV27|-|TRBJ2-7
CASSLGTGRSREQYF
TGTGCCAGCAGTTTAGGGACAGGGAGGTCGCGGGAGCAGTACTTC
>-|TRBV30|-|TRBJ1-3
CAWSDLTGFGNTIYF
TGTGCCTGGAGTGACCTGACCGGGTTTGGGAACACCATATATTTT
>-|TRBV2|-|TRBJ2-1
CASSEAPGYGDEQFF
TGTGCCAGCAGTGAAGCGCCAGGGTATGGTGATGAGCAGTTCTTC
>-|TRBV30|-|TRBJ1-4
CAWSVMAGTGEKLFF
TGTGCCTGGAGTGTAATGGCAGGGACTGGTGAAAAACTGTTTTTT
>TRBD1|TRBV28|once|TRBJ1-2
CASLSPGQGDYGYTF
TGTGCCAGCCTATCCCCGGGACAGGGGGACTATGGCTACACCTTC
>-|TRBV9|-|TRBJ2-1
CASSVANINEQFF
TGTGCCAGCAGCGTAGCTAATATCAATGAGCAGTTCTTC
>-|TRBV9|few|TRBJ2-2
CASSPSGTGELFF
TGTGCCAGCAGCCCCTCGGGCACCGGGGAGCTGTTTTTT
>-|TRBV19|-|TRBJ1-4
CASRVGGSNEKLFF
TGTGCCAGTAGGGTCGGGGGATCCAATGAAAAACTGTTTTTT
>TRBD2|TRBV4-2|-|TRBJ2-3
CASSQFSGGAQDTQYF
TGTGCCAGCAGCCAATTTAGCGGGGGGGCCCAAGATACGCAGTATTTT
>TRBD2|TRBV19|-|TRBJ2-7
CASTLTSGGTYEQYF
TGTGCCAGTACCTTGACTAGCGGGGGCACCTACGAGCAGTACTTC
>-|TRBV5-1|once|TRBJ1-6
CASSLGAGSPLHF
TGCGCCAGCAGCTTGGGGGCAGGTTCACCCCTCCACTTT
>TRBD2|TRBV9|-|TRBJ2-5
CASSASGGVGETQYF
TGTGCCAGCAGCGCTAGCGGGGGGGTAGGGGAGACCCAGTACTTC
>TRBD1|TRBV5-1|-|TRBJ1-2
CASSTGTGSYYGYTF
TGCGCCAGCAGCACGGGGACAGGGTCCTACTATGGCTACACCTTC
>TRBD1|TRBV5-6|-|TRBJ1-1
CASSLAGKGQGTEAFF
TGTGCCAGCAGCTTGGCCGGGAAGGGACAGGGCACTGAAGCTTTCTTT
>-|TRBV24-1|-|TRBJ2-1
CAAGRGPPEQFF
TGTGCCGCCGGAAGAGGGCCCCCGGAGCAGTTCTTC
>TRBD1|TRBV7-9|-|TRBJ1-4
CASSLFGQVAEKLFF
TGTGCCAGCAGCCTCTTCGGACAGGTGGCGGAAAAACTGTTTTTT
>-|TRBV11-2|-|TRBJ1-3
CASSAHRAGNTIYF
TGTGCCAGCAGCGCCCACAGGGCTGGAAACACCATATATTTT
>-|TRBV5-1|-|TRBJ1-1
CASSLGTGTNTEAFF
TGCGCCAGCAGCTTGGGGACGGGAACGAACACTGAAGCTTTCTTT
>TRBD2|TRBV7-9|once|TRBJ2-1
CASSPLAGSYNEQFF
TGTGCCAGCAGCCCTCTAGCGGGCTCCTACAATGAGCAGTTCTTC
>-|TRBV27|few|TRBJ2-6
CASSSQSFWGRGRLPISGANVLTF
TGTGCCAGCAGTTCGCAGAGTTTTTGGGGACGGGGGAGGTTACCCATTTCTGGGGCCAACGTCCTGACTTTC
>TRBD1|TRBV10-3|-|TRBJ1-5
CAISGGTGFGDQPQHF
TGTGCCATCAGTGGCGGGACAGGATTTGGAGATCAGCCCCAGCATTTT
>-|TRBV3-1/TRBV3-2|few|TRBJ1-1
CASGAGSYTEAFF
TGTGCCAGCGGGGCCGGGAGCTACACTGAAGCTTTCTTT
>TRBD1|TRBV11-2|once|TRBJ1-6
CASSSLGQKYNSPLHF
TGTGCCAGCAGCTCCCTGGGACAGAAATATAATTCACCCCTCCACTTT
>TRBD1|TRBV27|-|TRBJ1-4
CASSFMVGTGHEKLFF
TGTGCCAGCAGTTTTATGGTAGGGACAGGGCATGAAAAACTGTTTTTT
>TRBD2|TRBV6-5|-|TRBJ2-7
CASSYLIAGGVHEQYF
TGTGCCAGCAGTTACTTGATAGCGGGGGGCGTCCACGAGCAGTACTTC
>TRBD1|TRBV28|once|TRBJ1-2
CASSPTFTGGFGYTF
TGTGCCAGCAGCCCTACTTTCACAGGGGGCTTTGGCTACACCTTC
>-|TRBV21-1|-|TRBJ1-5
CASSKGASTGGYSNQPQHF
TGTGCCAGCAGCAAAGGAGCGTCGACAGGGGGGTATAGCAATCAGCCCCAGCATTTT
>-|TRBV28|-|TRBJ1-2
CASSFGTSNYGYTF
TGTGCCAGCAGTTTCGGGACATCTAACTATGGCTACACCTTC
>TRBD1|TRBV7-3|-|TRBJ2-5
CASSLIGQGAKETQYF
TGTGCCAGCAGCTTAATTGGACAGGGGGCAAAAGAGACCCAGTACTTC
>-|TRBV6-5|-|TRBJ1-2
CASRTGINYGYTF
TGTGCCAGCAGAACAGGAATAAACTATGGCTACACCTTC
>TRBD1|TRBV7-9|-|TRBJ2-1
CASSLRPGQGSGYNEQFF
TGTGCCAGCAGCTTGAGACCGGGACAGGGGTCTGGGTACAATGAGCAGTTCTTC
>-|TRBV5-1|-|TRBJ2-5
CASRSGEGETQYF
TGCGCCAGCAGATCAGGGGAGGGGGAGACCCAGTACTTC
>-|TRBV7-9|once|TRBJ1-1
CASSLVRAAGLNTEAFF
TGTGCCAGCAGCTTAGTGCGGGCTGCAGGACTTAACACTGAAGCTTTCTTT